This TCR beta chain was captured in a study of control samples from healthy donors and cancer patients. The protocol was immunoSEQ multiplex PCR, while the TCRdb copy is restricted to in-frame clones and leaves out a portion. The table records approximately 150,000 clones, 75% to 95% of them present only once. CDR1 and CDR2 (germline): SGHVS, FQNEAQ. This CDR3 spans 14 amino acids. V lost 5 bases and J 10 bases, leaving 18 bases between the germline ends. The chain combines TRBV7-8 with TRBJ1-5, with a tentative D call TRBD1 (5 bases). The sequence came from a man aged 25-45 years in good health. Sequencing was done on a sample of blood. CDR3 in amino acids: CASSDFRGKGPQHF. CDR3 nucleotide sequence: TGTGCCAGCAGCGATTTCCGGGGGAAGGGCCCCCAGCATTTT.